This TCR beta chain was identified during a study of human T cells and chemical hapten exposure. In TCRdb, the RACE reads were re-called with MiXCR into one record per CDR3 protein. This repertoire shows 70,000 to 90,000 distinct CDR3 sequences, 10% to 12% found once; its top ten account for around 3.6%. The time point here: patch test 3, about 24 weeks after DPC sensitization. Stated treatment: therapeutic diphenylcyclopropenone sensitization with weekly scalp DPC. There are 15 residues in the CDR3. The germline V gene encodes CDR1 SGHNT and CDR2 YYREEE (reference sequence). V shed 4 bases and J 3 bases; nucleotides not matched to a gene: 7. In its sample, this clonotype was seen many times.

This receptor was obtained from a woman aged 45-59 years with alopecia areata. Some clones in this sample may be carry-over from other donors' samples. The material was whole blood, obtained in connection with sensitization to the hapten diphenylcyclopropenone (DPC). V usage is TRBV5-4 and J usage is TRBJ2-3; 8 bases are shared with TRBD2. CDR3 amino acids: CASSPGGGRTDTQYF. CDR3 in DNA: TGTGCCAGCAGCCCGGGGGGCGGGAGGACAGATACGCAGTATTTT.